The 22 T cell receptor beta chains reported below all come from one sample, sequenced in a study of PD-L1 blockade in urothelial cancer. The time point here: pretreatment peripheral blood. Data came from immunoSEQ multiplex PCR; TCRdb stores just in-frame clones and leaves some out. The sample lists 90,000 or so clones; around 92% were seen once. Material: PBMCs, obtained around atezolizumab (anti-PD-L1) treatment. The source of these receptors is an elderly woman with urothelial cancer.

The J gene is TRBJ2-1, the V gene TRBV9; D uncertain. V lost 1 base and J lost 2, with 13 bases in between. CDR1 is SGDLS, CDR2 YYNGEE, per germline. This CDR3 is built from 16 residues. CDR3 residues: CASSVHGDGTYNEQFF. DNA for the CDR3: TGTGCCAGCAGCGTACATGGAGATGGAACCTACAATGAGCAGTTCTTC.

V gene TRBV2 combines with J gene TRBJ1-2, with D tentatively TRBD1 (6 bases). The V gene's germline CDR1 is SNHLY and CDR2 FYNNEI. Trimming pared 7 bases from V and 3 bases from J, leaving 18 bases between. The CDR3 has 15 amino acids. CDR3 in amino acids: CASTLGRGGDYGYTF. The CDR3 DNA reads TGTGCCAGCACCCTAGGTAGGGGGGGCGACTATGGCTACACCTTC.

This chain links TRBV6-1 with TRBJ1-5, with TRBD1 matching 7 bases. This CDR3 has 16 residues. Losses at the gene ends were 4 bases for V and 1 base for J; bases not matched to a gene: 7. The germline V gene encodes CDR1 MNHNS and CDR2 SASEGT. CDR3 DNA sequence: TGTGCCAGCAGTGCCCGACAGGGCTGGAGCAATCAGCCCCAGCATTTT. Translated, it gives CASSARQGWSNQPQHF.

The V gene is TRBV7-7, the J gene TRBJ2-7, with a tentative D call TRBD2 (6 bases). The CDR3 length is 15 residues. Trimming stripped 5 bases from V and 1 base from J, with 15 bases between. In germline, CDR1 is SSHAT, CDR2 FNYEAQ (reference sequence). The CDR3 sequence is CASSPSSGTSYEQYF. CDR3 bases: TGTGCCAGCAGCCCAAGCTCAGGGACTTCCTACGAGCAGTACTTC.

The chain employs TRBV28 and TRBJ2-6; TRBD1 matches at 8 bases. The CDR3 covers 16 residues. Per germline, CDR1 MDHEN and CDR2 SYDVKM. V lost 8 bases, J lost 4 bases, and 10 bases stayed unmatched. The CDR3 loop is CASSIRQGSGANVLTF. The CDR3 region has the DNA TGTGCCAGCTCCATTAGACAGGGGTCCGGGGCCAACGTCCTGACTTTC.

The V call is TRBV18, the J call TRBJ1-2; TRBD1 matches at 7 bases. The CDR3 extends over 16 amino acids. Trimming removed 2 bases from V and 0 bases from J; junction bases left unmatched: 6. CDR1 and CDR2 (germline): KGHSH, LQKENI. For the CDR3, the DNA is TGTGCCAGCTCACCAGGCCACAGGGGAGCTAACTATGGCTACACCTTC. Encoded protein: CASSPGHRGANYGYTF. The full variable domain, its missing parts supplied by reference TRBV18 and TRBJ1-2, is NAGVMQNPRHLVRRRGQEARLRCSPMKGHSHVYWYRQLPEEGLKFMVYLQKENIIDESGMPKERFSAEFPKEGPSILRIQQVVRGDSAAYFCASSPGHRGANYGYTFGSGTRLTVV.

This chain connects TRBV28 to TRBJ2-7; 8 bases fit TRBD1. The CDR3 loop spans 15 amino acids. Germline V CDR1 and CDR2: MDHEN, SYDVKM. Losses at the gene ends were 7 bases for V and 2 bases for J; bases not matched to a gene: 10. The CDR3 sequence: CASTKLGTGPYEQYF. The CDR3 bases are TGTGCCAGCACCAAACTCGGGACAGGCCCCTACGAGCAGTACTTC.

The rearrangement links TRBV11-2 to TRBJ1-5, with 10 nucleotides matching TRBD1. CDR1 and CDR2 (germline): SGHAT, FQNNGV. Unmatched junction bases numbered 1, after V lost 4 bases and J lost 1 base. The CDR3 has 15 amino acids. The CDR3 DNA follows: TGTGCCAGCAGCTCGGGACAGGGGAGCAATCAGCCCCAGCATTTT. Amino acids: CASSSGQGSNQPQHF.

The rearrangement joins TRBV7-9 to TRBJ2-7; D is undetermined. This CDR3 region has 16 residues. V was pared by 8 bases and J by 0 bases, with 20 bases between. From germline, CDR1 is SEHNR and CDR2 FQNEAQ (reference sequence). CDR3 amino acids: CASGPSHPPTSYEQYF. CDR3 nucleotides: TGTGCCAGCGGTCCGAGTCATCCGCCTACCTCCTACGAGCAGTACTTC.

CDR3 nucleotide sequence: TGTGCCAGCAGTTTCAGGGGGGCTGGCTACACCTTC. Translation: CASSFRGAGYTF. This sequence joins TRBV28 and TRBJ1-2, with 7 bases lining up with TRBD1. V shed 3 bases and J 7 bases; nucleotides not matched to a gene: 2. The CDR3 length is 12 residues. The V gene's germline CDR1 is MDHEN and CDR2 SYDVKM.

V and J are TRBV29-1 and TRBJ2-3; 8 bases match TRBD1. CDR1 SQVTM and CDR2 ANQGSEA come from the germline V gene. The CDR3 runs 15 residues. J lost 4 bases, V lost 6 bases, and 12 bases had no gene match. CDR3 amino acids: CSVPGDRGSPDTQYF. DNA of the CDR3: TGCAGCGTCCCCGGTGACAGGGGAAGCCCAGATACGCAGTATTTT.

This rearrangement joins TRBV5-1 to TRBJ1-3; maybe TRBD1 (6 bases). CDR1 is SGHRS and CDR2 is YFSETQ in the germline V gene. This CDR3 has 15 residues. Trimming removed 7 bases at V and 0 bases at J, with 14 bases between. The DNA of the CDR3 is TGCGCCAGCTCGAGGGGGATGGGCTCTGGAAACACCATATATTTT. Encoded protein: CASSRGMGSGNTIYF. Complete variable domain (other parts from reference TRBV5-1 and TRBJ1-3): KAGVTQTPRYLIKTRGQQVTLSCSPISGHRSVSWYQQTPGQGLQFLFEYFSETQRNKGNFPGRFSGRQFSNSRSEMNVSTLELGDSALYLCASSRGMGSGNTIYFGEGSWLTVV.

The CDR3 loop reads CASTQTGTSGGEQYF. In DNA form, the CDR3 reads TGTGCCAGCACCCAAACCGGGACTAGCGGGGGTGAACAGTACTTC. J is TRBJ2-7 and V is TRBV28; 14 bases line up with TRBD2. The germline V gene has CDR1 MDHEN and CDR2 SYDVKM. The CDR3 covers 15 residues. The V and J ends lost 7 bases and 10 bases, in that order; junction bases with no gene match: 12.

The CDR3 DNA reads as TGTGCCAGCAGCCCAAGCGGAGCTAGCACAGATACGCAGTATTTT. Amino acids: CASSPSGASTDTQYF. V is TRBV7-8 and J is TRBJ2-3; maybe TRBD2 (5 bases). Trimming left V 5 bases short and J 0 bases short, with 12 bases between. Per germline, CDR1 SGHVS and CDR2 FQNEAQ. The CDR3 is 15 amino acids.

The CDR3 protein is CASSLGTSGRPDTQYF. In nucleotides, the CDR3 is TGTGCCAGCAGCTTGGGCACTAGCGGGCGCCCAGATACGCAGTATTTT. This chain links TRBV5-4 with TRBJ2-3; TRBD2 matches 9 bases. The CDR3 has 16 amino acids. Trimming took 0 bases from V and 4 from J; bases not matched to a gene: 6. Germline CDR1 reads SGHNT; CDR2 reads YYREEE (reference sequence).

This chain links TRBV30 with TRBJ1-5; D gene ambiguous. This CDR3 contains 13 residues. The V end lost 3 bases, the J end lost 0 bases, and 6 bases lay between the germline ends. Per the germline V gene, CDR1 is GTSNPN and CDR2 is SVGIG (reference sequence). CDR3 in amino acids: CAWSPGSNQPQHF. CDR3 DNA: TGTGCCTGGAGCCCCGGTAGCAATCAGCCCCAGCATTTT.

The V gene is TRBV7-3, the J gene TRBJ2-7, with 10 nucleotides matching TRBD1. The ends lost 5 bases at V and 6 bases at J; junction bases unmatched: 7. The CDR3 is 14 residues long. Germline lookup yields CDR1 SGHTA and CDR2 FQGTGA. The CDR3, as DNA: TGTGCCAGCAGCCCGGGACAGGGGATGAGCGAGCAGTACTTC. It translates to CASSPGQGMSEQYF.

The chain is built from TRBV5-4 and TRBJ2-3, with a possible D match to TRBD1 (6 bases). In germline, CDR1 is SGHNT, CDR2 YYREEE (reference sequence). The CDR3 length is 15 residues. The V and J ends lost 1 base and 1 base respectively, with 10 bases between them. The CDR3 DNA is TGTGCCAGCAGCTTGAGGGGGTGGGGCACAGATACGCAGTATTTT. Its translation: CASSLRGWGTDTQYF.

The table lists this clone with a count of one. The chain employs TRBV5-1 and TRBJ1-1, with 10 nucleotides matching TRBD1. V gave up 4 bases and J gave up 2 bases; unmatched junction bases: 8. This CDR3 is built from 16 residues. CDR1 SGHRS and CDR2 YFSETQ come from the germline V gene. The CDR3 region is CASSQTGTGANTEAFF. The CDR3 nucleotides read TGCGCCAGCAGCCAGACCGGGACAGGGGCAAACACTGAAGCTTTCTTT.

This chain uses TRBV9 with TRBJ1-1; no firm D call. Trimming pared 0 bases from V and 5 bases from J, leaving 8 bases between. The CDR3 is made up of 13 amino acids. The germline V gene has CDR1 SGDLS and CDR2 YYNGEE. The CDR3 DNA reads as TGTGCCAGCAGCGTAGAGAGAGATACTGAAGCTTTCTTT. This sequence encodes CASSVERDTEAFF.

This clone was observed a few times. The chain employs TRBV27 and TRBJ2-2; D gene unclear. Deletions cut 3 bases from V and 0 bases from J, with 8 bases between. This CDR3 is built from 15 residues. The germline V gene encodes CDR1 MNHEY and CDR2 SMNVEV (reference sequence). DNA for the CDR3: TGTGCCAGCAGTTTGTCACACACGAACACCGGGGAGCTGTTTTTT. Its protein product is CASSLSHTNTGELFF.

The CDR3 nucleotides read TGCGCCAGCAGCCAGCTGGACAGCACCTACAATGAGCAGTTCTTC. It encodes CASSQLDSTYNEQFF. The chain links TRBV4-1 to TRBJ2-1, with D possibly TRBD1 on 6 matching bases. With 3 bases removed from V and 2 bases from J, the gap between germline ends came to 11 bases. Germline lookup yields CDR1 MGHRA and CDR2 YSYEKL. The CDR3 spans 15 residues.